This T cell receptor beta chain derives from a study of tumor T cells in aggressive B-cell lymphoma. Germline V CDR1 and CDR2: LGHNA, YSLEER. This CDR3 has 14 residues. Trimming stripped 5 bases from V and 7 bases from J, with 15 bases between. Measured with immunoSEQ multiplex PCR; TCRdb has only the in-frame clones, and not every one. The profile shows about 3,200 clones, more than 75% of them singletons. Material for sequencing was tumor tissue. This chain joins TRBV4-3 and TRBJ2-4, with D maybe TRBD1 (5 bases). The sequence was collected from an adult with diffuse large B cell lymphoma. The CDR3 loop is CASSTTATANIQYF. The CDR3 DNA sequence: TGCGCCAGCAGCACAACAGCGACAGCGAACATTCAGTACTTC.